These T cell receptor beta chains were read from a single sample in a study of blood T cell repertoires in COVID-19. Libraries were prepared by immunoSEQ multiplex PCR; TCRdb keeps only in-frame clonotypes and omits some of them. The profile covers fewer than 250,000 clones, with about nine tenths appearing a single time and roughly 0.95% taken by the ten largest. Sequencing used PBMCs or T cells enriched from blood (not recorded which). These receptors came from a man aged 50 to 60 who had been exposed to COVID-19. CDR3s include the opening cysteine and the closing phenylalanine or tryptophan. D genes are given only for firm matches. Rows may omit the clone size; those that give it use once, few, many or a size class.

>15|.|TRBV5-6|TRBD2|TRBJ2-5
CASSLAGSGVRTQYF
TGTGCCAGCAGCTTGGCGGGTAGCGGGGTGCGTACCCAGTACTTC
>14|.|TRBV9|.|TRBJ2-1
CASSFTSSYNEQFF
TGTGCCAGCAGCTTTACCAGCTCCTACAATGAGCAGTTCTTC
>14|once|TRBV24-1|TRBD1|TRBJ1-2
CATSGTGGSDGYTF
TGTGCCACCAGTGGGACAGGGGGAAGTGATGGCTACACCTTC
>14|.|TRBV3-1/TRBV3-2|.|TRBJ1-4
CASSRRGSGEKLFF
TGTGCCAGCAGCCGGAGGGGCTCCGGGGAAAAACTGTTTTTT
>12|.|TRBV5-4|.|TRBJ1-4
CASSSQGRKLFF
TGTGCCAGCAGCTCCCAGGGCAGGAAACTGTTTTTT
>12|.|TRBV28|.|TRBJ2-3
CASSPTSRAQYF
TGTGCCAGCAGCCCGACTTCGAGAGCGCAGTATTTT
>15|.|TRBV28|TRBD2|TRBJ2-1
CASSLWREVGNEQFF
TGTGCCAGCAGTTTGTGGCGGGAGGTTGGTAATGAGCAGTTCTTC
>17|.|TRBV29-1|TRBD2|TRBJ2-2
CSVEDPLNGRAAGELFF
TGCAGCGTTGAAGATCCCCTGAACGGGAGGGCCGCCGGAGAGCTGTTTTTT
>12|.|TRBV28|.|TRBJ1-1
CVVRGGVTEAFF
TGTGTCGTTCGCGGAGGTGTGACTGAAGCTTTCTTT
>17|few|TRBV6-2/TRBV6-3|.|TRBJ2-5
CASSSPSWGRPLETQYF
TGTGCCAGCAGTTCCCCGAGCTGGGGGCGACCATTGGAGACCCAGTACTTC
>13|.|TRBV7-2|.|TRBJ1-5
CASSSIRGQPQHF
TGTGCCAGCAGTTCCATACGCGGTCAGCCCCAGCATTTT
>15|.|TRBV18|TRBD1|TRBJ1-1
CASSPGQGTNTEAFF
TGTGCCAGCTCACCGGGACAGGGGACGAACACTGAAGCTTTCTTT
>15|.|TRBV1|.|TRBJ2-2
CTSSQTVTNTGELFF
TGCACCAGCAGTCAGACTGTCACGAACACCGGGGAGCTGTTTTTT
>15|.|TRBV7-9|TRBD1|TRBJ2-2
CASSRQGLRTGELFF
TGTGCCAGCAGCAGACAGGGGCTTAGAACCGGGGAGCTGTTTTTT
>15|.|TRBV19|TRBD1|TRBJ1-5
CASRATGQGNQPQHF
TGTGCCAGTAGGGCGACAGGGCAGGGCAATCAGCCCCAGCATTTT
>15|once|TRBV28|.|TRBJ2-1
CASSLGGPFYNEQFF
TGTGCCAGCAGTTTGGGGGGACCTTTCTACAATGAGCAGTTCTTC
>16|.|TRBV5-1|TRBD2|TRBJ2-2
CASSFGAGGRTGELFF
TGCGCCAGCAGCTTTGGAGCGGGGGGACGCACCGGGGAGCTGTTTTTT
>14|.|TRBV29-1|TRBD1|TRBJ2-3
CSVVDRGPTDTQYF
TGCAGCGTAGTCGACAGGGGGCCTACAGATACGCAGTATTTT
>15|once|TRBV19|TRBD1|TRBJ2-5
CASSNDRGVLETQYF
TGTGCCAGTAGCAACGACAGGGGGGTTTTGGAGACCCAGTACTTC
>14|.|TRBV7-9|TRBD1|TRBJ1-3
CASSWAGGGNTIYF
TGTGCCAGCAGCTGGGCAGGGGGCGGAAACACCATATATTTT
>15|.|TRBV28|.|TRBJ1-5
CASTPKREVAQPQHF
TGTGCCAGCACCCCGAAGAGGGAAGTCGCACAGCCCCAGCATTTT
>20|few|TRBV12-5|TRBD2|TRBJ2-1
CASGLVRAGGPFIHYNEQFF
TGTGCTAGTGGTTTGGTACGAGCGGGAGGGCCTTTCATTCACTACAATGAGCAGTTCTTC
>12|.|TRBV6-6|.|TRBJ1-2
CASSQLPDGYTF
TGTGCCAGCAGTCAGTTGCCGGATGGCTACACCTTC
>15|.|TRBV9|.|TRBJ2-7
CASSVGARRDYEQYF
TGTGCCAGCAGCGTAGGGGCCCGTCGCGACTACGAGCAGTACTTC
>13|.|TRBV15|.|TRBJ2-7
CATSREISYEQYF
TGTGCCACCAGCCGGGAGATATCCTACGAGCAGTACTTC
>14|.|TRBV13|.|TRBJ1-2
CASSFSSRGYGYTF
TGTGCCAGCAGCTTCTCCTCGCGGGGGTATGGCTACACCTTC
>14|.|TRBV5-1|TRBD1|TRBJ2-5
CASSRGQGKETQYF
TGCGCCAGCAGCCGGGGACAGGGGAAAGAGACCCAGTACTTC
>11|.|TRBV29-1|.|TRBJ1-2
CSATDNYGYTF
TGCAGCGCGACAGATAACTATGGCTACACCTTC
>14|.|TRBV13|.|TRBJ2-2
CASSLPMNTGELFF
TGTGCCAGCAGCTTACCCATGAACACCGGGGAGCTGTTTTTT
>13|.|TRBV5-1|.|TRBJ2-3
CASMAHSGDTQYF
TGCGCCAGCATGGCGCACAGTGGAGATACGCAGTATTTT
>12|.|TRBV7-9|TRBD2|TRBJ2-1
CASSPTSYEQFF
TGTGCCAGCAGCCCGACTAGCTATGAGCAGTTCTTC
>15|.|TRBV20-1|TRBD1|TRBJ2-5
CSASGDRLYQETQYF
TGCAGTGCTAGTGGGGACAGATTATACCAAGAGACCCAGTACTTC
>16|.|TRBV5-1|TRBD1|TRBJ1-1
CASSLLPGQGHTEAFF
TGCGCCAGCAGCTTACTACCGGGACAGGGACACACTGAAGCTTTCTTT
>11|.|TRBV27|.|TRBJ1-2
CASSGTGGYTF
TGTGCCAGCAGCGGAACGGGTGGCTACACCTTC
>12|.|TRBV9|.|TRBJ2-3
CASSAGQYTQYF
TGTGCCAGCAGTGCCGGACAGTATACGCAGTATTTT
>14|few|TRBV11-3|TRBD1|TRBJ1-2
CASSLQGQGNGYTF
TGTGCCAGCAGCCTACAGGGACAGGGGAATGGCTACACCTTC
>12|.|TRBV20-1|.|TRBJ1-1
CSASPGPSQAFF
TGCAGTGCTAGTCCAGGCCCCTCTCAAGCTTTCTTT
>15|.|TRBV28|.|TRBJ2-2
CASSLGDRYTGELFF
TGTGCCAGCTCGCTCGGTGACAGATACACCGGGGAGCTGTTTTTT
>17|.|TRBV5-1|TRBD2|TRBJ2-3
CASSLGLAGAMGDTQYF
TGCGCCAGCAGCTTGGGCCTAGCGGGAGCGATGGGAGATACGCAGTATTTT
>16|once|TRBV11-2|TRBD1|TRBJ1-3
CASSRSTGWSGNTIYF
TGTGCCAGCAGCCGATCGACAGGGTGGTCTGGAAACACCATATATTTT
>12|.|TRBV3-1/TRBV3-2|.|TRBJ1-3
CASGLLGNTIYF
TGTGCCAGCGGACTGCTCGGAAACACCATATATTTT
>13|once|TRBV19|.|TRBJ2-2
CASSRDYTGELFF
TGTGCCAGTAGCAGGGACTACACCGGGGAGCTGTTTTTT
>14|.|TRBV2|TRBD2|TRBJ2-1
CASSLAGEYNEQFF
TGTGCCAGCAGCCTAGCGGGAGAGTACAATGAGCAGTTCTTC
>19|.|TRBV19|.|TRBJ2-3
CASSPGGHSGSRSTDTQYF
TGTGCCAGTAGTCCCGGCGGCCATAGCGGTTCCAGGAGCACAGATACGCAGTATTTT
>15|.|TRBV4-1|TRBD1|TRBJ2-1
CASSLGQPSYNEQFF
TGCGCCAGCAGCCTGGGACAGCCGTCCTACAATGAGCAGTTCTTC
>16|.|TRBV6-5|TRBD1|TRBJ2-1
CASSYSDRGPYNEQFF
TGTGCCAGCAGTTACTCCGACAGGGGTCCCTACAATGAGCAGTTCTTC
>15|.|TRBV5-1|TRBD2|TRBJ2-7
CASSLGAGGSHEQYF
TGCGCCAGCAGCTTGGGGGCGGGGGGCTCGCACGAGCAGTACTTC
>15|.|TRBV19|.|TRBJ1-5
CASSMQGIRHQPQHF
TGTGCCAGTAGTATGCAGGGGATAAGACATCAGCCCCAGCATTTT
>15|.|TRBV30|TRBD1|TRBJ1-4
CAWSGQGPVLEKLFF
TGTGCCTGGAGTGGACAGGGGCCAGTCTTGGAAAAACTGTTTTTT
>13|.|TRBV12-3/TRBV12-4|.|TRBJ2-2
CASSPNANGELFF
TGTGCCAGCAGTCCCAACGCGAACGGGGAGCTGTTTTTT
>15|.|TRBV5-1|TRBD1|TRBJ1-4
CASSQQGVENEKLFF
TGCGCCAGCAGCCAGCAGGGGGTGGAGAATGAAAAACTGTTTTTT
>15|.|TRBV2|TRBD1|TRBJ2-2
CASNPVGGHTGELFF
TGTGCCAGCAACCCCGTAGGGGGCCATACCGGGGAGCTGTTTTTT